This T cell receptor (beta chain) appears in the sequencing data of a study of cytomegalovirus exposure and HLA in healthy donors. This CDR3 comprises 14 residues. CDR1 MNHEY and CDR2 SMNVEV come from the germline V gene (reference sequence). Trimming at V came to 3 bases and at J to 6 bases, leaving 5 bases not matched to a gene. This clone has only a few counts. The PCR contained 60 Vbeta and 13 Jbeta primers. The table came from immunoSEQ multiplex PCR; TCRdb's copy has only in-frame clones and leaves some out. The data hold 120,000 or so clones, with around 80% observed a single time. This receptor was obtained from a man aged 25 to 40 in good health and CMV-seropositive. The rearrangement uses TRBV27 and TRBJ1-5; 7 positions match TRBD1. Sequencing was done on a sample of PBMCs. In DNA, the CDR3 is TGTGCCAGCAGTTTCGACAGGGCAGTTCAGCCCCAGCATTTT. Amino acids: CASSFDRAVQPQHF.